Listed here are 5 T cell receptor beta chains from one sample, sequenced in a study of cytomegalovirus exposure and HLA in healthy donors. The PCR was carried out with 60 Vbeta primers and 13 Jbeta primers. The repertoire was sequenced with immunoSEQ multiplex PCR; TCRdb's copy has only in-frame clones and lacks some. The table includes around 130,000 clones, approximately 80% detected once. Sequenced: PBMCs. The source is a young man in good health and CMV-seronegative.

The table lists this clone with a few counts. The DNA of the CDR3 is TGTGCCAGCAGCGGACAGGTTATGCGGGACGAAAAACTGTTTTTT. Its translation: CASSGQVMRDEKLFF. The V gene is TRBV2, the J gene TRBJ1-4; 7 positions agree with TRBD1. This CDR3 contains 15 residues. Per the germline V gene, CDR1 is SNHLY and CDR2 is FYNNEI. V lost 6 bases and J lost 8; bases outside the gene matches: 12.

In its sample, this clone was seen once. CDR3 loop: CASSTAWTGTDTQYF. CDR3 nucleotide sequence: TGTGCCAGTAGTACGGCCTGGACAGGCACAGATACGCAGTATTTT. The chain links TRBV19 to TRBJ2-3; D perhaps matches TRBD1 (6 bases). Germline V gene sequence: CDR1 LNHDA, CDR2 SQIVND (reference sequence). This CDR3 contains 15 residues. The V end was cut by 4 bases, the J end by 1 base, with 12 bases between.

The V gene is TRBV7-3, the J gene TRBJ2-2; 12 bases agree with TRBD2. CDR1 SGHTA and CDR2 FQGTGA come from the germline V gene. V shed 2 bases, J shed 0 bases, and the junction held 13 bases outside the gene matches. The length of the CDR3 is 21 residues. CDR3 amino acids: CASSLLGEATSGSPNTGELFF. CDR3 sequence (DNA): TGTGCCAGCAGCTTATTGGGGGAGGCGACTAGCGGGAGTCCGAACACCGGGGAGCTGTTTTTT.

V is TRBV28 and J is TRBJ2-7; tentative D call: TRBD1 (5 bases). With 6 bases removed from V and 4 bases from J, the gap between germline ends came to 7 bases. The CDR3 runs 11 residues. The V gene's germline CDR1 is MDHEN and CDR2 SYDVKM. The CDR3 nucleotides are TGTGCCAGCAGCTACAGGTACGAGCAGTACTTC. Translating gives CASSYRYEQYF.

V is TRBV11-3 and J is TRBJ2-2, with D possibly being TRBD2 (5 bases). Germline loops: CDR1 SGHNT, CDR2 YENEEA. With 0 bases removed from V and 1 base from J, the gap between germline ends came to 9 bases. This CDR3 comprises 16 residues. CDR3 region: CASSLEYGVNTGELFF. The CDR3 DNA reads as TGTGCCAGCAGCTTAGAGTACGGGGTGAACACCGGGGAGCTGTTTTTT.